This entry concerns a single TCR beta chain. The data are from a study of blood T cell repertoires in COVID-19. Assay: immunoSEQ multiplex PCR; the TCRdb copy retains only in-frame clones and omits some. Among about 490,000 clones, 70% to 90% were seen once, and the ten largest hold 3.2%. V was pared by 4 bases and J by 7 bases, with 12 bases of the junction left unmatched. CDR1 is LGHNA, CDR2 YSLEER, per germline. The length of the CDR3 is 17 residues. Material: peripheral blood. The receptor comes from a human donor in a cohort sampled during active COVID-19. The V call is TRBV4-3, the J call TRBJ2-3, with 12 bases aligning to TRBD2. CDR3 in amino acids: CASSPHPTSGGANTQYF. The DNA of the CDR3 is TGCGCCAGCAGCCCCCACCCGACTAGCGGGGGCGCAAATACGCAGTATTTT.